The 7 T cell receptor beta chains presented below share a single source sample, sequenced in a study of blood T cell repertoires in COVID-19. This table comes from immunoSEQ multiplex PCR, and its TCRdb copy is limited to in-frame clones, with some not included. The repertoire holds a few hundred thousand clones, around 90% seen once, with 1% to 1.5% in the top ten. The specimen sequenced was peripheral blood. These receptors all stem from a man aged 40-50 years with acute or convalescent COVID-19.

The chain joins TRBV6-5 to TRBJ1-1, with 8 bases matching TRBD1. Losses at the gene ends were 0 bases for V and 6 bases for J; bases not matched to a gene: 6. Germline CDR1 reads MNHEY; CDR2 reads SVGAGI. The CDR3 sequence is 15 residues long. CDR3 sequence: CASSYSDRAGSEAFF. As DNA, the CDR3 is TGTGCCAGCAGTTACTCGGACAGGGCTGGTTCTGAAGCTTTCTTT.

This rearrangement joins TRBV18 to TRBJ1-1, with D uncertain. The germline V gene encodes CDR1 KGHSH and CDR2 LQKENI. CDR3 length: 14 residues. V was pared by 3 bases and J by 2 bases, with 10 bases between. The CDR3 is CASSPSGPNTEAFF. The CDR3 bases are TGTGCCAGCTCACCCTCAGGCCCCAACACTGAAGCTTTCTTT.

The chain recombines TRBV7-8 with TRBJ1-1; D is uncertain. Germline assignment: CDR1 SGHVS and CDR2 FQNEAQ. The CDR3 totals 15 residues. The germline V and J ends were trimmed by 0 bases and 0 bases, with 8 bases remaining between them. Written as DNA, the CDR3 is TGTGCCAGCAGCTTAGCAGGAGCAGTGAACACTGAAGCTTTCTTT. Translated, it gives CASSLAGAVNTEAFF.

There are a few counts of this clone. This chain joins TRBV7-2 and TRBJ2-2; 8 positions agree with TRBD2. The germline gives CDR1 SGHTA, CDR2 FQGNSA. The length of the CDR3 is 16 residues. V shed 5 bases, J shed 0 bases, and the junction held 5 bases outside the gene matches. The CDR3 DNA reads as TGTGCCAGCAGCCGTAGCGGGGTAACGAACACCGGGGAGCTGTTTTTT. Its protein is CASSRSGVTNTGELFF. Full variable domain (outside the CDR3, taken from reference TRBV7-2 and TRBJ2-2): GAGVSQSPSNKVTEKGKDVELRCDPISGHTALYWYRQSLGQGLEFLIYFQGNSAPDKSGLPSDRFSAERTGGSVSTLTIQRTQQEDSAVYLCASSRSGVTNTGELFFGEGSRLTVL.

The genes are TRBV2 and TRBJ2-7; TRBD1 might be the D (6 bases). Per germline, CDR1 SNHLY and CDR2 FYNNEI. The CDR3 spans 15 residues. With 5 bases removed from V and 1 base from J, the gap between germline ends came to 15 bases. The CDR3 region is CASSSQGILSYEQYF. CDR3 in DNA: TGTGCCAGCAGTTCGCAGGGGATATTATCCTACGAGCAGTACTTC.

This chain links TRBV19 with TRBJ2-7, with 7 bases fitting TRBD2. CDR3 length: 13 amino acids. Losses at the gene ends were 5 bases for V and 6 bases for J; bases not matched to a gene: 7. Looked up from germline, CDR1 is LNHDA and CDR2 is SQIVND (reference sequence). CDR3 DNA sequence: TGTGCCAGTAGTCAAGCGGGACCCGGCGAGCAGTACTTC. Its translation: CASSQAGPGEQYF.

The J gene is TRBJ2-1, the V gene TRBV2; D may be TRBD2 (5 bases). Germline-derived CDR1 and CDR2 are SNHLY and FYNNEI. The CDR3 extends over 16 amino acids. The V end was cut by 2 bases, the J end by 4 bases, with 15 bases between. CDR3 region: CASSESGYPGYNEQFF. CDR3 coding DNA: TGTGCCAGCAGTGAATCTGGGTACCCGGGGTACAATGAGCAGTTCTTC.